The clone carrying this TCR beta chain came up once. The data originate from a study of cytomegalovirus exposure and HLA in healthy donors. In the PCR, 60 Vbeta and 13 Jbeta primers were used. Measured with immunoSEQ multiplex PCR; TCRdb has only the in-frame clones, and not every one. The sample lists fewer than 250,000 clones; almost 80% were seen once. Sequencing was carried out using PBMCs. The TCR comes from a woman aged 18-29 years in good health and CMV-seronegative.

The DNA of the CDR3 is TGTGCCAGCAGTTTACCCCCTGGACAGCTCAACACTGAAGCTTTCTTT. It specifies CASSLPPGQLNTEAFF. V and J are TRBV28 and TRBJ1-1; maybe TRBD1 (6 bases). Germline values: CDR1 MDHEN, CDR2 SYDVKM. There are 16 residues in the CDR3. V was trimmed by 2 bases and J by 2 bases, leaving 15 bases between them.